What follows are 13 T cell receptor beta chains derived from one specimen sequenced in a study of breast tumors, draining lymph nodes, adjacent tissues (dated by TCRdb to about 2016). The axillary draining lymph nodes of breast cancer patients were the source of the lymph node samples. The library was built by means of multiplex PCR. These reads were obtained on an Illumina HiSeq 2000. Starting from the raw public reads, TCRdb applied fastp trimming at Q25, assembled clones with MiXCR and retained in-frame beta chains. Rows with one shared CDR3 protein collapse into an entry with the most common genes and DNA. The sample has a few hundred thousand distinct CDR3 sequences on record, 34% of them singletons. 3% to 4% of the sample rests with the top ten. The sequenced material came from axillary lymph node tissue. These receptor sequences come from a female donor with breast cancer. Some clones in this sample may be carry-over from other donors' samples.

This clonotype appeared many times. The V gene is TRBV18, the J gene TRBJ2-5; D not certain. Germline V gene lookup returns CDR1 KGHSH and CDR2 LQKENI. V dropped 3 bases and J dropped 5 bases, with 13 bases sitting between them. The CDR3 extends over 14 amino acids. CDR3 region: CASSPRTDGETQYF. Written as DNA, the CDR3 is TGTGCCAGCTCACCGCGGACGGATGGGGAGACCCAGTACTTC.

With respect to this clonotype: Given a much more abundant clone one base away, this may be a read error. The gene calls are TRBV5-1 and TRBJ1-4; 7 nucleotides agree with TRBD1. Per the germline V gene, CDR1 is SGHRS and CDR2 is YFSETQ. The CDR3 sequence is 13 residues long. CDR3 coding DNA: TGCGCCAGCACCAGGGGGACTAATGAAAACCTGTTTTTT. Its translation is CASTRGTNENLFF.

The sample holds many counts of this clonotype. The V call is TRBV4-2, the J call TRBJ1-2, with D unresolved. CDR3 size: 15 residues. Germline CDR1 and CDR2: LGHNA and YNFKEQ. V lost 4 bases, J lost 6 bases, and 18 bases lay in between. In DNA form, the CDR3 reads TGTGCCAGCAGCCCTGGCGGTTTCGCCGGTCATGGCTACACCTTC. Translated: CASSPGGFAGHGYTF.

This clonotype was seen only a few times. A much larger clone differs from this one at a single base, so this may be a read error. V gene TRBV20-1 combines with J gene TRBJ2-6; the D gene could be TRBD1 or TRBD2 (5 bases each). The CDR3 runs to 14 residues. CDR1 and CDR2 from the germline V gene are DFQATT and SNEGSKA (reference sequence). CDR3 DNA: TGCAGTGCTAGGGGGGTGGCTGGGGCCACCGTCCTGACTTTC. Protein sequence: CSARGVAGATVLTF.

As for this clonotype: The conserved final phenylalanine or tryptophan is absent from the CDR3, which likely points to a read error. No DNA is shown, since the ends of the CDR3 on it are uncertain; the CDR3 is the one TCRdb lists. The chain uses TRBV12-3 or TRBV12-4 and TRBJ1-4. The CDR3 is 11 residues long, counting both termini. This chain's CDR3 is CASRPGLAGAV.

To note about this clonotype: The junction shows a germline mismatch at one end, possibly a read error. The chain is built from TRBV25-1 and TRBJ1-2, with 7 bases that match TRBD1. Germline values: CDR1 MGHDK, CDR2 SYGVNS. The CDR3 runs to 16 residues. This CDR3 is CASSQVRTGQNYGYTF. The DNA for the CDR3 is TGCGCCAGCAGCCAAGTTCGGACGGGACAGAACTATGGCTACACCTTC.

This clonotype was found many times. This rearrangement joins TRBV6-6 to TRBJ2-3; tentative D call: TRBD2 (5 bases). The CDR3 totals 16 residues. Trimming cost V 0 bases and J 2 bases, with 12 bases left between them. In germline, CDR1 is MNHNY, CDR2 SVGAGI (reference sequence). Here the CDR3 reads CASSYSMLGLTDTQYF. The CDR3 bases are TGTGCCAGCAGTTACTCGATGCTTGGACTCACAGATACGCAGTATTTT.

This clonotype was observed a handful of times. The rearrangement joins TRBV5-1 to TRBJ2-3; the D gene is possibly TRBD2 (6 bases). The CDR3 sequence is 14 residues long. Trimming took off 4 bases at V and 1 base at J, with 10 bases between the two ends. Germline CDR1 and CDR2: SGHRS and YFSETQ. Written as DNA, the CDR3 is TGCGCCAGCAGCACCTCTAGCGGCACAGATACGCAGTATTTT. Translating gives CASSTSSGTDTQYF.

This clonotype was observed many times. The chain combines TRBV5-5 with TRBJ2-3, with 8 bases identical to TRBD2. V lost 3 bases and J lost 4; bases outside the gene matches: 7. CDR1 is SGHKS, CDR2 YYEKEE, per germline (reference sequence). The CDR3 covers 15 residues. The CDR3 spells CASSSLAGYPDTQYF. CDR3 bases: TGTGCCAGCAGCTCTCTAGCGGGTTATCCAGATACGCAGTATTTT.

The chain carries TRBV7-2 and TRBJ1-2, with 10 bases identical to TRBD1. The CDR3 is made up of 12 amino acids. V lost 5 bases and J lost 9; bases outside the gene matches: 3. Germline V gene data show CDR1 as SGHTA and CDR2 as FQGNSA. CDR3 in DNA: TGTGCCAGCAGCGGCGACAGGGGGCGCTACACCTTC. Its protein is CASSGDRGRYTF.

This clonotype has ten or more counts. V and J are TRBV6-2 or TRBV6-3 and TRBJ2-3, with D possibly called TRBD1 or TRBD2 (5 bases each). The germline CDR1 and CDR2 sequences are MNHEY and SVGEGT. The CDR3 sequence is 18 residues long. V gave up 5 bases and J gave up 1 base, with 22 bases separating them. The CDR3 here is CASSLLGALARGTDTQYF. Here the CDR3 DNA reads TGTGCCAGCAGTCTACTAGGTGCCCTCGCCAGGGGCACAGATACGCAGTATTTT.

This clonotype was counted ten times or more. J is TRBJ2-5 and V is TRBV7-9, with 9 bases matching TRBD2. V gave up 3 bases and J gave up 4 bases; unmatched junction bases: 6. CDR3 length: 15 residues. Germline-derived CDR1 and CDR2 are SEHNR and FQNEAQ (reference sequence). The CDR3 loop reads CASSFLAGRGETQYF. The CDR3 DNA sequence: TGTGCCAGCAGCTTTCTAGCGGGAAGGGGAGAGACCCAGTACTTC.

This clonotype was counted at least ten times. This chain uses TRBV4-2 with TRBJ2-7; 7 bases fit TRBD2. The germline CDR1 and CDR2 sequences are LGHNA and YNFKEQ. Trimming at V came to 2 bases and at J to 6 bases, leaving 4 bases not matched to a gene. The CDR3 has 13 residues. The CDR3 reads CASSQILATEQYF. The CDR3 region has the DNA TGTGCCAGCAGCCAAATACTAGCGACCGAGCAGTACTTC.